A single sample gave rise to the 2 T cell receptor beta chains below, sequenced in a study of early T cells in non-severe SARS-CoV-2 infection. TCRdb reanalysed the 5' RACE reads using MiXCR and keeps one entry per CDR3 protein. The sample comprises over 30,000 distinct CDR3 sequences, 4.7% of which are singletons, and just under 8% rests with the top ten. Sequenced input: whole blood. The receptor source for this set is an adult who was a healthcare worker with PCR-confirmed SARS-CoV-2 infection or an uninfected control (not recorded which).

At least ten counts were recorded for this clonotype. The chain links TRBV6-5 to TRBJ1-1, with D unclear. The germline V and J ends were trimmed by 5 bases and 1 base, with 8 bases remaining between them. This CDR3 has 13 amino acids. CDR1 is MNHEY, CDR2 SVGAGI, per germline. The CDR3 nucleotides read TGTGCCAGCAGTACCGACGGGAACACTGAAGCTTTCTTT. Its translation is CASSTDGNTEAFF.

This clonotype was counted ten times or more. The CDR3 loop reads CATSRDRTANEKLFF. The CDR3 DNA is TGTGCCACCAGCAGAGATAGGACAGCTAATGAAAAACTGTTTTTT. J is TRBJ1-4 and V is TRBV15; D may be TRBD1 (6 bases). This CDR3 is 15 amino acids long. V was clipped by 0 bases and J by 3 bases, with 8 bases between them. From germline, CDR1 is LNHNV and CDR2 YYDKDF (reference sequence).